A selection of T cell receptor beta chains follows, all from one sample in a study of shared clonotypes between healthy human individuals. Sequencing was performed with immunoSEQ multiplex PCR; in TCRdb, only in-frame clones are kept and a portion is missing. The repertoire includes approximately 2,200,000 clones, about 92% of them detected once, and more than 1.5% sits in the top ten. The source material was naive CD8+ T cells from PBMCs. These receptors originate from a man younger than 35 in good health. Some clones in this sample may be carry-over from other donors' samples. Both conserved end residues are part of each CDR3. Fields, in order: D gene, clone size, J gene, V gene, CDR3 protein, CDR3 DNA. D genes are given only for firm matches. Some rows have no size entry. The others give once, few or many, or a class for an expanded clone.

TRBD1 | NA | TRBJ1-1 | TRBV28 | CAGGQGSTTEAFF | TGTGCCGGGGGACAGGGTTCAACCACTGAAGCTTTCTTT
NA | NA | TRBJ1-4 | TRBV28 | CASSLISTNEKLFF | TGTGCCAGCAGTTTGATATCAACTAATGAAAAACTGTTTTTT
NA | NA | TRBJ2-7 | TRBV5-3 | CASSGGGTYEQYF | TGTGCCAGCAGTGGGGGCGGGACCTACGAGCAGTACTTC
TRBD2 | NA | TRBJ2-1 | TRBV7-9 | CASSYGLADNEQFF | TGTGCCAGCAGCTACGGACTAGCGGACAATGAGCAGTTCTTC
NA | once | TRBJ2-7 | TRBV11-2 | CASSTSAGWAYEQYF | TGTGCCAGCAGCACCTCTGCGGGATGGGCCTACGAGCAGTACTTC
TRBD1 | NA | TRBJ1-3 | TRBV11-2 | CASSPRQGRRGNTIYF | TGTGCCAGCAGCCCGCGACAGGGGAGGCGCGGAAACACCATATATTTT
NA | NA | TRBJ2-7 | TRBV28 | CASSLSGGDEQYF | TGTGCCAGCAGTTTAAGCGGCGGCGACGAGCAGTACTTC
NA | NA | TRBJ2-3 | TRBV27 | CASSFAGAADTQYF | TGTGCCAGCAGTTTCGCAGGGGCAGCAGATACGCAGTATTTT
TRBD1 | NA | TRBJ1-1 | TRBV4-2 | CASSHNDRVRFENTEAFF | TGTGCCAGCAGCCACAATGACAGGGTGCGATTTGAGAACACTGAAGCTTTCTTT
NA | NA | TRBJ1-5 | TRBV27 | CASSLSRSSNQPQHF | TGTGCCAGCAGTTTATCTCGGAGTAGCAATCAGCCCCAGCATTTT
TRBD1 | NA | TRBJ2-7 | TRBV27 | CASSRGTGPSYEQYF | TGTGCCAGCAGTAGAGGGACAGGGCCATCCTACGAGCAGTACTTC
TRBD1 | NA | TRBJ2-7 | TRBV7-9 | CASSTYRQGEGYEQYF | TGTGCCAGCAGTACATATCGACAGGGGGAGGGGTACGAGCAGTACTTC
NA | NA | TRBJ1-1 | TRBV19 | CASSIGENTEAFF | TGTGCCAGTAGTATTGGAGAGAACACTGAAGCTTTCTTT
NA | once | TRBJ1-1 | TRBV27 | CASSLGGGAEAFF | TGTGCCAGCAGTTTAGGGGGAGGCGCTGAAGCTTTCTTT
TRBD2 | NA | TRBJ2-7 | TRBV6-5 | CASSFGGSYEQYF | TGTGCCAGCAGTTTCGGCGGGAGTTACGAGCAGTACTTC
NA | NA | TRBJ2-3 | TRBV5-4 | CASSFLGDTQYF | TGTGCCAGCAGCTTCCTCGGGGATACGCAGTATTTT
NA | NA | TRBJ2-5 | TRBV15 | CATSRPDSQETQYF | TGTGCCACCAGCAGACCTGACAGTCAAGAGACCCAGTACTTC
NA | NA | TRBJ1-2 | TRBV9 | CASSASNRGLNYGYTF | TGTGCCAGCAGCGCCTCTAACCGGGGACTGAACTATGGCTACACCTTC
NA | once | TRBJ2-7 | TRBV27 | CASSSNPFTPRRYEQYF | TGTGCCAGCAGTTCAAACCCCTTTACACCCCGCAGGTACGAGCAGTACTTC
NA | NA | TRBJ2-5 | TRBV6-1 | CASTRDHNQETQYF | TGTGCCAGCACTAGGGATCACAACCAAGAGACCCAGTACTTC
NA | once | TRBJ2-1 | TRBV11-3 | CASEEDSNEQFF | TGTGCCAGCGAAGAGGACTCGAATGAGCAGTTCTTC
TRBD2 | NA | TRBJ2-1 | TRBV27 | CASSPVDIGLAGGPDEQFF | TGTGCCAGCAGCCCCGTAGACATCGGACTAGCGGGAGGGCCCGATGAGCAGTTCTTC
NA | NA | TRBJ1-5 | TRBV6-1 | CATRVLRVSNQPQHF | TGTGCCACCCGGGTTTTAAGGGTATCCAATCAGCCCCAGCATTTT
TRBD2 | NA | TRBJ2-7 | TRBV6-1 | CASSVLWTSGSYEQYF | TGTGCCAGCAGTGTCCTCTGGACTAGCGGCTCCTACGAGCAGTACTTC
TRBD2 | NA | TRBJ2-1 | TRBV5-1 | CASSPPGSGRFDEQFF | TGCGCCAGCAGCCCGCCCGGTAGCGGGAGATTCGATGAGCAGTTCTTC
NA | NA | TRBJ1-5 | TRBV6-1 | CASSERQPQHF | TGTGCCAGCAGTGAACGACAGCCCCAGCATTTT
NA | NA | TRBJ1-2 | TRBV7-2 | CASSHRPGHPNYGYTF | TGTGCCAGCAGCCACAGACCGGGACACCCCAACTATGGCTACACCTTC
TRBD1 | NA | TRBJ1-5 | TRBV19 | CASSGTGLNQPQHF | TGTGCCAGTAGTGGGACAGGGCTCAATCAGCCCCAGCATTTT
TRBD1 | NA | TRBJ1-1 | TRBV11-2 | CASRLDRGHSANTEAFF | TGTGCCAGCAGGTTGGACAGGGGCCACTCAGCTAACACTGAAGCTTTCTTT
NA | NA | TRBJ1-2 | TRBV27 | CATGADRIYYGYTF | TGTGCCACCGGGGCCGATCGGATTTACTATGGCTACACCTTC
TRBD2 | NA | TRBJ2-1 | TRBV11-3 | CASNRRRLAEGDEQFF | TGTGCCAGCAACAGAAGGAGACTAGCGGAGGGCGATGAGCAGTTCTTC
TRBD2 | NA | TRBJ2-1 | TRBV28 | CASSLPGLASNEQFF | TGTGCCAGCAGTTTACCGGGACTAGCGTCAAATGAGCAGTTCTTC
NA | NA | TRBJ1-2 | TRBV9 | CASRDGDYGYTF | TGTGCCAGCAGGGACGGCGACTATGGCTACACCTTC
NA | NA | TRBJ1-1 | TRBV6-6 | CASSSGVGTEAFF | TGTGCCAGCAGTTCGGGGGTGGGCACTGAAGCTTTCTTT
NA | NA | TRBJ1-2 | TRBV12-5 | CASGPGQAYTF | TGTGCTAGTGGCCCTGGGCAGGCCTACACCTTC
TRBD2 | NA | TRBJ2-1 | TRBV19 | CASRPRLAGGYNEQFF | TGTGCCAGTAGACCGAGACTAGCGGGCGGCTACAATGAGCAGTTCTTC
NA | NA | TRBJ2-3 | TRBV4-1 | CASSLLGGDTQYF | TGCGCCAGCAGCCTCCTCGGCGGAGATACGCAGTATTTT
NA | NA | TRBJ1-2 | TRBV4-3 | CASSQDQPGDGYTF | TGCGCCAGCAGCCAAGATCAGCCAGGGGATGGCTACACCTTC
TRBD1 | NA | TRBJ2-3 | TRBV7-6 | CASSQRQGSSTDTQYF | TGTGCCAGCAGCCAAAGACAGGGTTCCAGTACAGATACGCAGTATTTT
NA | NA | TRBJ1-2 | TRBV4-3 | CASSQGARGREGDGYTF | TGCGCCAGCAGCCAAGGGGCTAGAGGTAGGGAAGGGGATGGCTACACCTTC
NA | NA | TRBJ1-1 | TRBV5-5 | CASSLLRQELNTEAFF | TGTGCCAGCAGCCTACTTAGACAGGAATTGAACACTGAAGCTTTCTTT
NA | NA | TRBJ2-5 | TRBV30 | CAWDGASAYQETQYF | TGTGCCTGGGATGGGGCTAGCGCGTACCAAGAGACCCAGTACTTC
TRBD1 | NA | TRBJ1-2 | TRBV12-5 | CASGSQGAGSDGYTF | TGTGCTAGTGGCTCACAGGGGGCAGGTTCGGATGGCTACACCTTC
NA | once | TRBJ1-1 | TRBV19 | CASSIWMNTEAFF | TGTGCCAGTAGTATATGGATGAACACTGAAGCTTTCTTT
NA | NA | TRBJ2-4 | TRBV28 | CASSFNRELQVAKNIQYF | TGTGCCAGCAGTTTCAACAGGGAACTTCAAGTAGCCAAAAACATTCAGTACTTC
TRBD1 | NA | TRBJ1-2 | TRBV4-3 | CASSQDPDRGYGYTF | TGCGCCAGCAGCCAAGACCCAGACAGGGGCTATGGCTACACCTTC
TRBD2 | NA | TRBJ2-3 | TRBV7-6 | CASSQGLAVTDTQYF | TGTGCCAGCAGCCAAGGACTAGCGGTCACAGATACGCAGTATTTT